The rows below give T cell receptor beta chains drawn from one sample of a study of T-cell memory formation after mild COVID-19. One entry per CDR3 protein results from TCRdb running MiXCR on the 5' RACE reads. Of about 610,000 distinct CDR3 sequences in the sample, 17% were seen once. Sequenced material: PBMCs or a T cell subset sorted from them (not recorded which). The receptors shown here come from an adult woman who had mild COVID-19 (a few samples of this study predate the infection). Cell type and time point are not known. CDR3s include the opening cysteine and the closing phenylalanine or tryptophan. Each record gives: CDR3 length, clone size, J gene, D gene, V gene, CDR3 DNA, CDR3 protein. D genes are given only for firm matches. The size of a clone is reported for some rows only, either as once, few or many, or as a class for expanded clones.

>16|NA|TRBJ2-5|TRBD2|TRBV5-6
TGTGCCAGCAGCTGGACGACTAGCGGGAGTGAAGAGACCCAGTACTTC
CASSWTTSGSEETQYF
>14|few|TRBJ2-7|NA|TRBV2
TGTGCCAGCAGTGAAGAGGGGAAGGACTACGAGCAGTACTTC
CASSEEGKDYEQYF
>14|few|TRBJ1-2|NA|TRBV7-9
TGTGCCAGCAGCCCCCTCGAAAAGGGATTTGGCTACACCTTC
CASSPLEKGFGYTF
>13|NA|TRBJ2-3|NA|TRBV5-5
TGTGCCAGCAGCTTGGGGCTAGAGGCTACGCAGTATTTT
CASSLGLEATQYF
>16|NA|TRBJ2-1|NA|TRBV24-1
TGTGCCACCAGTGATTTAGGAGTGGTGGGGAGCAATGAGCAGTTCTTC
CATSDLGVVGSNEQFF
>16|few|TRBJ2-7|TRBD1|TRBV6-5
TGTGCCAGCAGTCCGATCTCCGGGACAGCTTCCTACGAGCAGTACTTC
CASSPISGTASYEQYF
>20|NA|TRBJ2-2|TRBD2|TRBV4-3
TGCGCCAGCAGCCAAGCCGAGGCTAGCTTAGCGGGAGAGGGAGCCGGGGAGCTGTTTTTT
CASSQAEASLAGEGAGELFF
>16|many|TRBJ2-5|NA|TRBV5-1
TGCGCCAGCAGCTTGTGGATTCCGGGAGTTCAAGAGACCCAGTACTTC
CASSLWIPGVQETQYF
>13|few|TRBJ2-5|NA|TRBV12-3/TRBV12-4
TGTGCCAGCAGTGTCGACAGGAAAGAGACCCAGTACTTC
CASSVDRKETQYF
>17|few|TRBJ2-1|TRBD1|TRBV7-6
TGTGCCAGCAGCTTAGCAGGGGGCGATTTTGTGGTTGGTGAGCAGTTCTTC
CASSLAGGDFVVGEQFF
>14|NA|TRBJ2-1|TRBD1|TRBV4-1
TGCGCCAGCAGCCAAGTGGGACAGAGCAATGAGCAGTTCTTC
CASSQVGQSNEQFF
>16|once|TRBJ2-2|TRBD1|TRBV12-3/TRBV12-4
TGTGCCAGCAGATTCTCCGGGACAGGGAACACCGGGGAGCTGTTTTTT
CASRFSGTGNTGELFF
>14|NA|TRBJ2-7|TRBD1|TRBV12-3/TRBV12-4
TGTGCCAGCAGTCTGCTTACAGGGGGCGACGAGCAGTACTTC
CASSLLTGGDEQYF
>11|NA|TRBJ1-1|NA|TRBV29-1
TGCAGCGTTGATCTTCCCACTGAAGCTTTCTTT
CSVDLPTEAFF
>15|NA|TRBJ2-2|NA|TRBV15
TGTGCCACCAGCAGTTGGACACTGAACACCGGGGAGCTGTTTTTT
CATSSWTLNTGELFF
>19|many|TRBJ2-1|TRBD2|TRBV20-1
TGCAGTGCTAGGTCTGATGGGACTAGCGGGAGTGTTCGGTCGAGTGAGCAGTTCTTC
CSARSDGTSGSVRSSEQFF
>15|few|TRBJ2-3|NA|TRBV4-1
TGCGCCAGCAGCCACGGGACCCTGAGCACAGATACGCAGTATTTT
CASSHGTLSTDTQYF
>18|NA|TRBJ2-5|TRBD2|TRBV5-1
TGCGCCAGCAGCTTCCCCCCGCCGGGGGAGGGCCACCAAGAGACCCAGTACTTC
CASSFPPPGEGHQETQYF
>15|few|TRBJ2-3|TRBD1|TRBV7-2
TGTGCCAGCAGCCCAGGACAGGGGAAAACAGATACGCAGTATTTT
CASSPGQGKTDTQYF
>15|NA|TRBJ2-5|NA|TRBV7-3
TGTGCCAGCAGCTTTGTTGCGGGTGTGAGGGAGACCCAGTACTTC
CASSFVAGVRETQYF
>13|NA|TRBJ1-2|NA|TRBV30
TGTGCCTGGAGTGTACATAAAGGGAATGGCTACACCTTC
CAWSVHKGNGYTF
>17|NA|TRBJ1-6|TRBD1|TRBV20-1
TGCAGTGCTAGCCGGGACAGGGGTTCCTCCTATAATTCACCCCTCCACTTT
CSASRDRGSSYNSPLHF
>13|NA|TRBJ2-1|NA|TRBV20-1
TGCAGTGCCCATCTCCGGGGAGGCAATGAGCAGTTCTTC
CSAHLRGGNEQFF
>15|few|TRBJ2-4|TRBD2|TRBV12-3/TRBV12-4
TGTGCCAGCAGTTACCGGGGGGGCCCGGAAAACATTCAGTACTTC
CASSYRGGPENIQYF
>16|NA|TRBJ1-2|TRBD1|TRBV12-3/TRBV12-4
TGTGCCAGCACCGACACTCCGACAGGGGTTAACTATGGCTACACCTTC
CASTDTPTGVNYGYTF
>16|few|TRBJ2-1|NA|TRBV15
TGTGCCACCAGCAGAGATCCCGGGACGCCAAGTAATGAGCAGTTCTTC
CATSRDPGTPSNEQFF
>14|NA|TRBJ2-5|TRBD1|TRBV20-1
TGCAGTGCTACCCCTGACGACAGGGGGAAGACCCAGTACTTC
CSATPDDRGKTQYF
>12|NA|TRBJ2-5|TRBD2|TRBV29-1
TGCAGCGCGGGACTAGCGGGAGAGACCCAGTACTTC
CSAGLAGETQYF
>17|NA|TRBJ2-1|TRBD2|TRBV15
TGTGCCACCAGCAGAGATCGGCTTACGGGAGGGGAAGGAGAGCAGTTCTTC
CATSRDRLTGGEGEQFF
>14|many|TRBJ1-5|NA|TRBV20-1
TGCAGTGCTAGAGCCGACATGAGCAATCAGCCCCAGCATTTT
CSARADMSNQPQHF
>12|few|TRBJ1-4|NA|TRBV7-2
TGTGCCAGCAGCCCTGACGGAGGGAGACTGTTTTTT
CASSPDGGRLFF
>15|NA|TRBJ2-4|NA|TRBV7-7
TGTGCCAGCAGCTTACGACAGATAGCCAAAAACATTCAGTACTTC
CASSLRQIAKNIQYF
>13|NA|TRBJ1-3|NA|TRBV25-1
TGTGCCAGCAGTGCTTCTACCGGTAACACCATATATTTT
CASSASTGNTIYF
>17|NA|TRBJ1-1|NA|TRBV4-1
TGCGCCAGCAGCCAAGGGGTGTTGGGCAGCCTAAACCAAGAAGCTTTCTTT
CASSQGVLGSLNQEAFF
>14|NA|TRBJ2-2|NA|TRBV5-6
TGTGCCAGCAGCGATCGCGGGGCGGCGGGGGAGCTGTTTTTT
CASSDRGAAGELFF
>12|few|TRBJ2-7|TRBD1|TRBV5-1
TGCGCCAGCAACCGGGACAGGGACGAGCAGTACTTC
CASNRDRDEQYF
>14|few|TRBJ1-6|NA|TRBV9
TGTGCCAGCAGCGTTTCCGGGGATTCTTCACCCCTCCACTTT
CASSVSGDSSPLHF
>15|few|TRBJ1-2|TRBD1|TRBV6-5
TGTGCCAGCAGTTACGGTGTGACAGGGGTGCGGGGCTACACCTTC
CASSYGVTGVRGYTF
>12|few|TRBJ2-3|NA|TRBV5-1
TGCGCCAGCAGCTTGGGTCAAGATACGCAGTATTTT
CASSLGQDTQYF
>15|few|TRBJ2-7|NA|TRBV7-9
TGTGCCAGCAGCTTAGGACGCCTAACCCGTGACGAGCAGTACTTC
CASSLGRLTRDEQYF
>15|NA|TRBJ2-5|NA|TRBV6-2/TRBV6-3
TGTGCCAGCAGTCCAATAGGGGGGCACATGGAGACCCAGTACTTC
CASSPIGGHMETQYF
>15|NA|TRBJ1-2|TRBD1|TRBV30
TGTGCCTGGAGTGAACAGGGACAGGGAGTCTATGGCTACACCTTC
CAWSEQGQGVYGYTF